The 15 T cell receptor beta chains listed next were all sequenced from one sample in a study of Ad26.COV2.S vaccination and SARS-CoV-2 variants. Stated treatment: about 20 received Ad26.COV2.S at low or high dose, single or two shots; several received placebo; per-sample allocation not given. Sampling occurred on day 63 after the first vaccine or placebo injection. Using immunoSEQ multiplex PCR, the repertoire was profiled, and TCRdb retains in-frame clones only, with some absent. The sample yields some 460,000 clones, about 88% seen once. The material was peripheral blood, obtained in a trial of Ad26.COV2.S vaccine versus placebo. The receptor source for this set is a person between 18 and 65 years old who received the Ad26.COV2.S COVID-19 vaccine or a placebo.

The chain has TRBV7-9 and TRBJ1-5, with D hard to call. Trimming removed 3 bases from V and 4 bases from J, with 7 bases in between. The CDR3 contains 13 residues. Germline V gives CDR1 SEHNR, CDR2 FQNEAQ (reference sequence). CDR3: CASSLVGNQPQHF. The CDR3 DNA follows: TGTGCCAGCAGCTTGGTCGGAAATCAGCCCCAGCATTTT.

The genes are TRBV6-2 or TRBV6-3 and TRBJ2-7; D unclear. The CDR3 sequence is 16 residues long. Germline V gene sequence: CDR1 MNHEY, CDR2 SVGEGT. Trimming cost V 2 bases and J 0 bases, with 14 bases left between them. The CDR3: CASSYRVTICSYEQYF. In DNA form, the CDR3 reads TGTGCCAGCAGTTACCGCGTAACGATCTGCTCCTACGAGCAGTACTTC.

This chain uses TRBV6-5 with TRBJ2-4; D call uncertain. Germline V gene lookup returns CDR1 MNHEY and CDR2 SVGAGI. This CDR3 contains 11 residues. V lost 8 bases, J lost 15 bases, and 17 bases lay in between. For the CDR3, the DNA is TGTGCCAGCTACAAAGCTGAGAGGCTGTACTTC. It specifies CASYKAERLYF.

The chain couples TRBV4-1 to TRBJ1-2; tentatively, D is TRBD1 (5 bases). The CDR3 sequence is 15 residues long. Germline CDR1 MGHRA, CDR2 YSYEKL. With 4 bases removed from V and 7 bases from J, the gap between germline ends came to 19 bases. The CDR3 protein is CASSRWDGELGGYTF. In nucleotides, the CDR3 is TGCGCCAGCAGCCGATGGGACGGCGAACTGGGTGGCTACACCTTC.

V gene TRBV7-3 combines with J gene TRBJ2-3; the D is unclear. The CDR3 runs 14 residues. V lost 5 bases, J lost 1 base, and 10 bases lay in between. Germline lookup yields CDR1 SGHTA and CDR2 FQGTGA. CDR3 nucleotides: TGTGCCAGCAGCCCCATGCTAGGCACAGATACGCAGTATTTT. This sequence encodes CASSPMLGTDTQYF. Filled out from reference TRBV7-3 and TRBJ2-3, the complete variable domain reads GAGVSQTPSNKVTEKGKYVELRCDPISGHTALYWYRQSLGQGPEFLIYFQGTGAADDSGLPNDRFFAVRPEGSVSTLKIQRTERGDSAVYLCASSPMLGTDTQYFGPGTRLTVL.

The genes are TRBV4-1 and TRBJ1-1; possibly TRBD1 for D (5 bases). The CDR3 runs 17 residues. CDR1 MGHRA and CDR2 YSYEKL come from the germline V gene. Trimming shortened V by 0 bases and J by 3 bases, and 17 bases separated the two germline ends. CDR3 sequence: CASSQERSGPADTEAFF. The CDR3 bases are TGCGCCAGCAGCCAAGAGAGGTCGGGGCCGGCCGACACTGAAGCTTTCTTT.

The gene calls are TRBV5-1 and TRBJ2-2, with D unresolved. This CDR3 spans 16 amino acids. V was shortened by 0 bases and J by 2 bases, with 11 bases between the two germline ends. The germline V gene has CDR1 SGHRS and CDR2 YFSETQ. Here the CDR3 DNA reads TGCGCCAGCAGCTTGGCCTGGTCGGCCAACACCGGGGAGCTGTTTTTT. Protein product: CASSLAWSANTGELFF.

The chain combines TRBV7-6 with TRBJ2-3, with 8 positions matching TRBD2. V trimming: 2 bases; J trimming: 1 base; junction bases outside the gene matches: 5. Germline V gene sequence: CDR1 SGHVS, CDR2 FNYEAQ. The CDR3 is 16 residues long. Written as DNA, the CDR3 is TGTGCCAGCAGCTTATTGCTGCGGGGGGGCACAGATACGCAGTATTTT. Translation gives CASSLLLRGGTDTQYF. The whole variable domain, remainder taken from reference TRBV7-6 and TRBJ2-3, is GAGVSQSPRYKVTKRGQDVALRCDPISGHVSLYWYRQALGQGPEFLTYFNYEAQQDKSGLPNDRFSAERPEGSISTLTIQRTEQRDSAMYRCASSLLLRGGTDTQYFGPGTRLTVL.

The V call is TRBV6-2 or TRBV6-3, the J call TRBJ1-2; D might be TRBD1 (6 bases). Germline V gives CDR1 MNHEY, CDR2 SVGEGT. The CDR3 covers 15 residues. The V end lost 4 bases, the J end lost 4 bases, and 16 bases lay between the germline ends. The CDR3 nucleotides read TGTGCCAGCAGTTTCGGGACGGGGGCTGGCTATGGCTACACCTTC. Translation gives CASSFGTGAGYGYTF.

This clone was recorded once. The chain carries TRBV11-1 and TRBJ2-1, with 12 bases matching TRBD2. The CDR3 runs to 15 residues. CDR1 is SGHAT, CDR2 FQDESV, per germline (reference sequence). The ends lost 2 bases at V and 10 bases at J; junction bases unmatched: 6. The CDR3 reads CASSLSGLAGSEQFF. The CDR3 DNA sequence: TGTGCCAGCAGCTTATCCGGACTAGCGGGATCGGAGCAGTTCTTC. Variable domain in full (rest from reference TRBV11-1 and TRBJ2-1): EAEVAQSPRYKITEKSQAVAFWCDPISGHATLYWYRQILGQGPELLVQFQDESVVDDSQLPKDRFSAERLKGVDSTLKIQPAELGDSAMYLCASSLSGLAGSEQFFGPGTRLTVL.

As DNA, the CDR3 is TGTGCCAGTAGCGTAGGGACAGGATTCTCCTACGAGCAGTACTTC. Translation gives CASSVGTGFSYEQYF. The genes are TRBV19 and TRBJ2-7, with 8 bases aligning to TRBD1. Per germline, CDR1 LNHDA and CDR2 SQIVND (reference sequence). V lost 6 bases to trimming and J lost 0 bases; unmatched junction nucleotides: 7. There are 15 residues in the CDR3.

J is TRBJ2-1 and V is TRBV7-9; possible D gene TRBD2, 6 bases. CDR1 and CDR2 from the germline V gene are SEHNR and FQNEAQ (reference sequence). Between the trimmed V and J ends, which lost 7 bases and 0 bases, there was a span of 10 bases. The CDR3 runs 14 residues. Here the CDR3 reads CASTGLSSYNEQFF. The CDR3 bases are TGTGCCAGCACGGGACTTAGCTCCTACAATGAGCAGTTCTTC.

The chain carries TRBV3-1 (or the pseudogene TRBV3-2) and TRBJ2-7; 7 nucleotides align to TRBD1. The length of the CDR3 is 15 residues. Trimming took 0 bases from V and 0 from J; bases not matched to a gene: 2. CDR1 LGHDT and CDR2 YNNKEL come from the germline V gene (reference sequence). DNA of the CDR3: TGTGCCAGCAGCCAAGACAGGGGGAGCTCCTACGAGCAGTACTTC. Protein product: CASSQDRGSSYEQYF.

The CDR3 coding sequence is TGTGCCAGCCGGCGCGACAGGGGGCGAGGGAAGACTGAAGCTTTCTTT. It specifies CASRRDRGRGKTEAFF. The chain combines TRBV2 with TRBJ1-1; 10 bases line up with TRBD1. Losses at the gene ends were 8 bases for V and 5 bases for J; bases not matched to a gene: 14. CDR1 is SNHLY and CDR2 is FYNNEI in the germline V gene. The CDR3 runs to 16 residues.

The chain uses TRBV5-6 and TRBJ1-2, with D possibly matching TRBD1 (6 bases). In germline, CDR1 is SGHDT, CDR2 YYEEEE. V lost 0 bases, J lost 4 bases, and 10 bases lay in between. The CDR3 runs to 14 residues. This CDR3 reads CASSLAGARYGYTF. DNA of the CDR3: TGTGCCAGCAGCTTGGCAGGGGCCCGCTATGGCTACACCTTC.